Listed below are T cell receptor beta chains from one sample, sequenced in a study of blood T cell repertoires in COVID-19. Sequencing was performed with immunoSEQ multiplex PCR; in TCRdb, only in-frame clones are kept and a portion is missing. The data show around 270,000 clones, 88% seen once. The specimen sequenced was peripheral blood. The receptors derive from a man between 60 and 75 years old who had recovered from COVID-19. The CDR3 runs from the conserved cysteine through the conserved F or W. The D gene is left open where the match is weak. The size entry is marked missing in some rows and otherwise reads once, few, many or a size class.

TRBJ1-4 TRBV6-5 once TRBD1 TGTGCCAGCAGTTACCGCGGGACAGGGAGTGAAAAACTGTTTTTT CASSYRGTGSEKLFF
TRBJ2-3 TRBV2 - TRBD2 TGTGCCAGCTACACTAGCGGGGCTCGCTATACGCAGTATTTT CASYTSGARYTQYF
TRBJ2-5 TRBV4-2 - TRBD1 TGTGCCAGCAGCCAAGATGGAACAGGGGAAGAGACCCAGTACTTC CASSQDGTGEETQYF
TRBJ1-5 TRBV24-1 - - TGTGCCACCAGTGATCCCTCAGGCCAGCCCCAGCATTTT CATSDPSGQPQHF
TRBJ1-6 TRBV6-1 - TRBD1 TGTGCCAGCAGTGAAGCGCTGACAGGGAGCGATTCACCCCTCCACTTT CASSEALTGSDSPLHF
TRBJ2-2 TRBV6-6 - - TGTGCCAGCAGCCTTCAGGGGATAGGCACCGGGGAGCTGTTTTTT CASSLQGIGTGELFF
TRBJ1-1 TRBV14 - - TGTGCCAGCAGCCAAGATTGGGGGACAAACATGAACACTGAAGCTTTCTTT CASSQDWGTNMNTEAFF
TRBJ1-2 TRBV19 - - TGTGCCAGTACCCCAACGGACTATGGCTACACCTTC CASTPTDYGYTF
TRBJ2-6 TRBV7-6 - - TGTGCCAGCAGCTTGGTTACAGGGATTGGAAGTCCTGGGGCCAACGTCCTGACTTTC CASSLVTGIGSPGANVLTF
TRBJ2-2 TRBV10-3 - - TGTGCCATCAGCTCGACAGCTACGAACACCGGGGAGCTGTTTTTT CAISSTATNTGELFF
TRBJ1-2 TRBV5-1 - - TGCGCCAGCAGCTTGGGTCTGGGACTAGGTGGCTACACCTTC CASSLGLGLGGYTF
TRBJ1-6 TRBV12-5 - - TGTGCTAGTGGTTTGCAGGTTTATAATTCACCCCTCCACTTT CASGLQVYNSPLHF
TRBJ1-5 TRBV19 - - TGTGCCAGTTTTGTGACAGGCTCCAATCAGCCCCAGCATTTT CASFVTGSNQPQHF
TRBJ2-5 TRBV4-2 - TRBD1 TGTGCCAGCAGCCCCCGCCAGGGGGAAGAGACCCAGTACTTC CASSPRQGEETQYF
TRBJ1-2 TRBV19 - - TGTGCCAGTAACACCGCGGGGCTTTATGGCTACACCTTC CASNTAGLYGYTF
TRBJ1-2 TRBV7-6 - TRBD1 TGTGCCAGCAGCAAACAGGGGCATTCTGGCTATGGCTACACCTTC CASSKQGHSGYGYTF
TRBJ2-7 TRBV10-2 - - TGCGCCAGCAGTGAGGTCAGAGGTTTGTTCTACGAGCAGTACTTC CASSEVRGLFYEQYF
TRBJ2-4 TRBV7-9 once - TGTGCCAGCAGCCCCCGGGAGGGGGCGGGCAAAAACATTCAGTACTTC CASSPREGAGKNIQYF
TRBJ1-2 TRBV27 - TRBD1 TGTGCCAGCAGACGGGGGCAGGGGGCCTCTGGCTACACCTTC CASRRGQGASGYTF
TRBJ2-3 TRBV2 - TRBD2 TGTGCCAGACCCGGGGCTAGCGGGGGCCTTAGCACAGATACGCAGTATTTT CARPGASGGLSTDTQYF
TRBJ2-3 TRBV5-1 once TRBD1 TGCGCCAGCAGCTTACGACAGGGGGCGAAAGATACGCAGTATTTT CASSLRQGAKDTQYF
TRBJ1-2 TRBV6-5 - - TGTGCCAGCAGTTTCTCAGGGAGTTCGCTTGGCTACACCTTC CASSFSGSSLGYTF
TRBJ1-2 TRBV5-1 - TRBD1 TGCGCCAGCAGCCCCGGACAGGGAAGCTATGGCTACACCTTC CASSPGQGSYGYTF
TRBJ1-1 TRBV18 - - TGTGCCAGCTCACCACCGGGGGCGGAGAACACTGAAGCTTTCTTT CASSPPGAENTEAFF
TRBJ2-1 TRBV5-1 - TRBD2 TGCGCCAGCAGCTTGACTAGCGGTAACAATGAGCAGTTCTTC CASSLTSGNNEQFF
TRBJ1-5 TRBV5-6 once TRBD1 TGTGCCAGCGCCGGGGACAGGGGTTTGGGCAATCAGCCCCAGCATTTT CASAGDRGLGNQPQHF
TRBJ2-5 TRBV7-3 - TRBD2 TGTGCCAGCAGCTCCCAGCGGGGAGGGACCCAGTACTTC CASSSQRGGTQYF
TRBJ1-1 TRBV6-2/TRBV6-3 - - TGTGCCAGCAGTTCCCAGCGGGAGAACACTGAAGCTTTCTTT CASSSQRENTEAFF
TRBJ2-3 TRBV5-1 - TRBD2 TGCGCCAGCAGCTCCACCCAGGGACTAGCTGGCACAGATACGCAGTATTTT CASSSTQGLAGTDTQYF
TRBJ2-7 TRBV10-3 - - TGTGCCATAGGTCAGGGTATTCACGAGCAGTACTTC CAIGQGIHEQYF
TRBJ1-4 TRBV5-6 - - TGTGCCAGCAGCTTGTTACAGGGTGGTGAAAAACTGTTTTTT CASSLLQGGEKLFF
TRBJ2-5 TRBV6-5 - TRBD2 TGTGCCAGCACCGGGACTATGAGGGAGACCCAGTACTTC CASTGTMRETQYF
TRBJ2-6 TRBV6-5 once - TGTGCCAGCAGTTCCACTTCTGGGGCCAACGTCCTGACTTTC CASSSTSGANVLTF
TRBJ2-7 TRBV9 few - TGTGCCAGCAGCGTTGGCGGCAGCTCCTACGAGCAGTACTTC CASSVGGSSYEQYF
TRBJ2-7 TRBV6-2/TRBV6-3 - TRBD1 TGTGCCAGCAGTTACTCGACGGACAGGGGCGACTACGAGCAGTACTTC CASSYSTDRGDYEQYF
TRBJ1-2 TRBV7-6 once - TGTGCCAGCAGCTTAGCAAAGGGAGGGAACTATGGCTACACCTTC CASSLAKGGNYGYTF
TRBJ1-5 TRBV19 - - TGTGCCAGTAGTAACTTAGCAGAAAATCAGCCCCAGCATTTT CASSNLAENQPQHF
TRBJ1-5 TRBV23-1 - TRBD1 TGCGCCAGCAGTCACCCCTCGACAGGGGTGTATCAGCCCCAGCATTTT CASSHPSTGVYQPQHF
TRBJ2-3 TRBV11-2 - TRBD2 TGTGCCAGCAGCTTAGATGTCCTAGCGGGGGTCACAGATACGCAGTATTTT CASSLDVLAGVTDTQYF
TRBJ1-1 TRBV9 - - TGTGCCAGCAGCCCGACAGCGGGGGTTATGGCTTTCTTT CASSPTAGVMAFF